The source of this TCR beta chain is a study of blood T cell repertoires in COVID-19. Study context: COVID-19 samples collected from the United States, Italy and Spain covered acute and convalescent phases.

Researchers sorted participants into cohorts using their self-reported clinical history. Before being deemed recovered, Cohort 3 donors had two negative PCRs, clearance, or symptom resolution. This CDR3 comprises 13 residues. V lost 5 bases and J 4 bases, leaving 12 bases between the germline ends. Per the original data handling: Estimation of nucleated cell counts relied on the amplification of reference gene primers. Clones were sequenced by immunoSEQ multiplex PCR, and TCRdb holds only the in-frame ones, with some missing. D and trimming come from the DNA, and the V and J calls and clone size come from that table. This table has more than 300,000 clones, about nine tenths appearing once.

This chain uses TRBV12-3 or TRBV12-4 with TRBJ2-7; the D gene is possibly TRBD2 (7 bases). The origin of this receptor is a woman aged 18-35 years who had recovered from COVID-19. The sequenced sample was PBMCs or T cells enriched from blood (not recorded which). CDR3 sequence (DNA): TGTGCCAGCAGTCCGGGGGGCGATTACGAGCAGTACTTC. The encoded protein is CASSPGGDYEQYF.